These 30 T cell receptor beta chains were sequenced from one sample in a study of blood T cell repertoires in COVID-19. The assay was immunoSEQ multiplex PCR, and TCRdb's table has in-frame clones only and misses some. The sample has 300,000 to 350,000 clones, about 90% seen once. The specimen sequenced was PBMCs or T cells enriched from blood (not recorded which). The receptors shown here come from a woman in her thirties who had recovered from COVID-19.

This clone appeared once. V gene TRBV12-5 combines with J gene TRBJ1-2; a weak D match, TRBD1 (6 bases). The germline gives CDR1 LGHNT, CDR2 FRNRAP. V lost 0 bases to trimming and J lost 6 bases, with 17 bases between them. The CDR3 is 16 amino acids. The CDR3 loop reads CASGLVGRGTLDGYTF. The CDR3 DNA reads TGTGCTAGTGGTTTGGTAGGCAGGGGCACTCTGGATGGCTACACCTTC.

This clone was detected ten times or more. The CDR3 is CASRRTGEYEQYF. The CDR3 DNA reads TGTGCCAGCAGACGGACAGGCGAGTACGAGCAGTACTTC. The V and J genes are TRBV5-8 and TRBJ2-7; 7 positions agree with TRBD1. The CDR3 is 13 residues long. V lost 5 bases, J lost 4 bases, and 6 bases stayed unmatched. Germline V gene lookup returns CDR1 SGHTS and CDR2 YDEGEE.

In DNA, the CDR3 is TGTGCCAGCTCACCTGAGGGACAGGGAATTATGAGCAATCAGCCCCAGCATTTT. It specifies CASSPEGQGIMSNQPQHF. This chain uses TRBV18 with TRBJ1-5; 9 bases map to TRBD1. Germline V CDR1 and CDR2: KGHSH, LQKENI. V shed 3 bases and J 1 base; nucleotides not matched to a gene: 10. This CDR3 spans 18 amino acids. Using reference TRBV18 and TRBJ1-5 for the parts outside the CDR3, the full variable domain is NAGVMQNPRHLVRRRGQEARLRCSPMKGHSHVYWYRQLPEEGLKFMVYLQKENIIDESGMPKERFSAEFPKEGPSILRIQQVVRGDSAAYFCASSPEGQGIMSNQPQHFGDGTRLSIL.

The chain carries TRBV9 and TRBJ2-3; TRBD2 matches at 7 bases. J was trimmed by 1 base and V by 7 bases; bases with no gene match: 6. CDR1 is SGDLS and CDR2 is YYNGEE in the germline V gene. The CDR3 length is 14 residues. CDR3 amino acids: CASSAGVRTDTQYF. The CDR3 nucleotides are TGTGCCAGCTCTGCGGGGGTGCGCACAGATACGCAGTATTTT. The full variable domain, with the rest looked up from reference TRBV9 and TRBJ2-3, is DSGVTQTPKHLITATGQRVTLRCSPRSGDLSVYWYQQSLDQGLQFLIQYYNGEERAKGNILERFSAQQFPDLHSELNLSSLELGDSALYFCASSAGVRTDTQYFGPGTRLTVL.

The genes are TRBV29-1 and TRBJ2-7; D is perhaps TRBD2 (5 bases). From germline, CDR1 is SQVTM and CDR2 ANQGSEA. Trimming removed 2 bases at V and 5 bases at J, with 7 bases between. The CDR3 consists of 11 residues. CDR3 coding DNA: TGCAGCGTTGAATTGAGGGACGAGCAGTACTTC. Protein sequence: CSVELRDEQYF.

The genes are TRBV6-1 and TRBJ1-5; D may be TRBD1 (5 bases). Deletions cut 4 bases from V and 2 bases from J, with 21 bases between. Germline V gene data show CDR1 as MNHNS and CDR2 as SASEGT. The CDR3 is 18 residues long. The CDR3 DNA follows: TGTGCCAGCAGTGCCATAGAGGGACTCGGGACGGGCAATCAGCCCCAGCATTTT. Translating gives CASSAIEGLGTGNQPQHF.

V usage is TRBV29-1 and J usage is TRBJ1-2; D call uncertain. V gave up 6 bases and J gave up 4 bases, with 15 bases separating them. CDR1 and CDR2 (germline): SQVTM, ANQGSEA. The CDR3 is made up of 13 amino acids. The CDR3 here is CSVGGGSGYGYTF. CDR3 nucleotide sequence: TGCAGCGTCGGAGGAGGGAGCGGCTATGGCTACACCTTC. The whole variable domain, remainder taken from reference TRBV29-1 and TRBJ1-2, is SAVISQKPSRDICQRGTSLTIQCQVDSQVTMMFWYRQQPGQSLTLIATANQGSEATYESGFVIDKFPISRPNLTFSTLTVSNMSPEDSSIYLCSVGGGSGYGYTFGSGTRLTVV.

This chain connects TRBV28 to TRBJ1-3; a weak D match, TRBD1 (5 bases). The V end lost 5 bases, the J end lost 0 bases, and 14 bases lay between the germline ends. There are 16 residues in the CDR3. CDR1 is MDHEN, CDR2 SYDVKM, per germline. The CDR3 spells CASSLGGGGSGNTIYF. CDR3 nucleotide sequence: TGTGCCAGCAGTCTGGGGGGTGGCGGCTCTGGAAACACCATATATTTT.

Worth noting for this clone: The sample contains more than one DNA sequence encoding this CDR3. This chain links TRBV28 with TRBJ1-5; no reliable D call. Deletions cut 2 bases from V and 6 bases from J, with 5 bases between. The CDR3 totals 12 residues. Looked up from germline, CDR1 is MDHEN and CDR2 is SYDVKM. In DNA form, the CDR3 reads TGTGCCAGCAGTTTAGCGGGTCAGCCCCAGCATTTT. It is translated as CASSLAGQPQHF. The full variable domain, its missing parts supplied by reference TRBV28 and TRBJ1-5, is DVKVTQSSRYLVKRTGEKVFLECVQDMDHENMFWYRQDPGLGLRLIYFSYDVKMKEKGDIPEGYSVSREKKERFSLILESASTNQTSMYLCASSLAGQPQHFGDGTRLSIL.

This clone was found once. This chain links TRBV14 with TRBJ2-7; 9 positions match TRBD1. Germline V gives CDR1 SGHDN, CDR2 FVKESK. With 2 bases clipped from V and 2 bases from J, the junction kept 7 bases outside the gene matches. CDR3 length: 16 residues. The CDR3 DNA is TGTGCCAGCAGCCAACCGGGACAGGGTCCTACCTACGAGCAGTACTTC. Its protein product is CASSQPGQGPTYEQYF.

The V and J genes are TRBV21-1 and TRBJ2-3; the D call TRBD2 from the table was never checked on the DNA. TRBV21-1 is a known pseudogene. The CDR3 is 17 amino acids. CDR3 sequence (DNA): TGTGCCAGCAGCCCACGACTAGCGGGGAAATACACAGATACGCAGTATTTT. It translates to CASSPRLAGKYTDTQYF.

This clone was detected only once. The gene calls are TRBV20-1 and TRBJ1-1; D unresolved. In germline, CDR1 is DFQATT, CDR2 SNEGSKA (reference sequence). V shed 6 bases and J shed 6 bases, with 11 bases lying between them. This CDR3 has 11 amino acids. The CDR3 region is CSADSVAEAFF. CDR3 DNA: TGCAGTGCCGACTCCGTCGCTGAAGCTTTCTTT.

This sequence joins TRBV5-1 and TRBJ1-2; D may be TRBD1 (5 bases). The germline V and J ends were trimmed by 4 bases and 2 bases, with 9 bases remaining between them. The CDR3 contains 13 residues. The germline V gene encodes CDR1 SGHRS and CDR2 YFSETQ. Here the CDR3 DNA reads TGCGCCAGCAGCGCGGAGGGGAACTATGGCTACACCTTC. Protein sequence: CASSAEGNYGYTF. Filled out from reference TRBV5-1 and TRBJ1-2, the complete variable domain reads KAGVTQTPRYLIKTRGQQVTLSCSPISGHRSVSWYQQTPGQGLQFLFEYFSETQRNKGNFPGRFSGRQFSNSRSEMNVSTLELGDSALYLCASSAEGNYGYTFGSGTRLTVV.

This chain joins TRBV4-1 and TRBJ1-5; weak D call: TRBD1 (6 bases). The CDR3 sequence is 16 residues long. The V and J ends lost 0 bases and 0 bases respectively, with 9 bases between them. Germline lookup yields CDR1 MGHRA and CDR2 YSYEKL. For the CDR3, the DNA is TGCGCCAGCAGCCAAGAAACAGGGTATAGCAATCAGCCCCAGCATTTT. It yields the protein CASSQETGYSNQPQHF.

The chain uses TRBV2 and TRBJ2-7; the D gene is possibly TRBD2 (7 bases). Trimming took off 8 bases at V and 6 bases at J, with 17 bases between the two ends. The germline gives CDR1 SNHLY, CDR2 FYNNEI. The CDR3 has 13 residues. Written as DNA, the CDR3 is TGTGCCAGCGGGGGGGGCGGACGTCTCGAGCAGTACTTC. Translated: CASGGGGRLEQYF.

CDR3 loop: CASTYVRQGGINYGYTF. The CDR3 nucleotides read TGTGCCAGCACTTATGTGCGACAGGGGGGGATTAACTATGGCTACACCTTC. This chain connects TRBV28 to TRBJ1-2; 9 bases agree with TRBD1. The ends lost 7 bases at V and 1 base at J; junction bases unmatched: 13. This CDR3 is built from 17 residues. Germline-derived CDR1 and CDR2 are MDHEN and SYDVKM.

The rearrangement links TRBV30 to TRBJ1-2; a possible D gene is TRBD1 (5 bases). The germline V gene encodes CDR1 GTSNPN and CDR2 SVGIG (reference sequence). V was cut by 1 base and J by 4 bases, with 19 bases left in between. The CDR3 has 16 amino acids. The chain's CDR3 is CAWSGLGPGLGYGYTF. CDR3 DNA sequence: TGTGCCTGGAGTGGACTAGGCCCAGGGCTGGGCTATGGCTACACCTTC.

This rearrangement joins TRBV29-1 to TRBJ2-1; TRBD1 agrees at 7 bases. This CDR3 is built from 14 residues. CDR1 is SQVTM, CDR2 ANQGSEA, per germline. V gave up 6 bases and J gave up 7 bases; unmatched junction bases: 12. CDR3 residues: CSVPSSIQGNEQFF. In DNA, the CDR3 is TGCAGCGTCCCGAGCAGTATACAGGGGAATGAGCAGTTCTTC.

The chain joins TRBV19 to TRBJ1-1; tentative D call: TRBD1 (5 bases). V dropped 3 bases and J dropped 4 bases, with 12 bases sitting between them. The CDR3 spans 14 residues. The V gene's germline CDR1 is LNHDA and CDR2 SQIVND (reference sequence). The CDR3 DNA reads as TGTGCCAGTAGTATTCAGGGTTCGGGCACTGAAGCTTTCTTT. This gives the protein CASSIQGSGTEAFF. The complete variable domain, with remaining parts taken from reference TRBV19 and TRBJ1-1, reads DGGITQSPKYLFRKEGQNVTLSCEQNLNHDAMYWYRQDPGQGLRLIYYSQIVNDFQKGDIAEGYSVSREKKESFPLTVTSAQKNPTAFYLCASSIQGSGTEAFFGQGTRLTVV.

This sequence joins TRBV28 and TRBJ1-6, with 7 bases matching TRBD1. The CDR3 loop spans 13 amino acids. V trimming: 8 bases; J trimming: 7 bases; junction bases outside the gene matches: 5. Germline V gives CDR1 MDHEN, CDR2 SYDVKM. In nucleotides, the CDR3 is TGTGCCAGCCTCGGGACAGCGAATTCACCCCTCCACTTT. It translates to CASLGTANSPLHF.

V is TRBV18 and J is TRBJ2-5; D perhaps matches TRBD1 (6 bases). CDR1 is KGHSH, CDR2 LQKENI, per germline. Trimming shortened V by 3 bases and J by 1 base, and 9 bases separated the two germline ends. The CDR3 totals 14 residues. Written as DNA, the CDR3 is TGTGCCAGCTCACCCCTAGGGGGCCAAGAGACCCAGTACTTC. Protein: CASSPLGGQETQYF.

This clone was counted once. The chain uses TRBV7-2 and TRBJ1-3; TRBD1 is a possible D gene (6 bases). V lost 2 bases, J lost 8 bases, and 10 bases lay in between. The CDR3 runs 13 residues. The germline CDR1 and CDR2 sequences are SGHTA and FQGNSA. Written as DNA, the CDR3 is TGTGCCAGCAGCTTACGGGGGGCGTACACCATATATTTT. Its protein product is CASSLRGAYTIYF.

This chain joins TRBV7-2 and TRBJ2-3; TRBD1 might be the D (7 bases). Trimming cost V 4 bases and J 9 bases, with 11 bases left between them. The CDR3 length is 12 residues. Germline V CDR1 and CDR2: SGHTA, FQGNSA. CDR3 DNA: TGTGCCAGCAGCTATCCAGGGGGGACGCAGTATTTT. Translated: CASSYPGGTQYF.

CDR3 DNA sequence: TGTGCCAGCAGTGAAGCGCGAGGAGGGAGGGAGACCCAGTACTTC. Its translation is CASSEARGGRETQYF. This chain uses TRBV6-1 with TRBJ2-5; TRBD2 is a possible D gene (6 bases). V was pared by 0 bases and J by 5 bases, with 13 bases between. Germline V gene data show CDR1 as MNHNS and CDR2 as SASEGT. This CDR3 has 15 residues.

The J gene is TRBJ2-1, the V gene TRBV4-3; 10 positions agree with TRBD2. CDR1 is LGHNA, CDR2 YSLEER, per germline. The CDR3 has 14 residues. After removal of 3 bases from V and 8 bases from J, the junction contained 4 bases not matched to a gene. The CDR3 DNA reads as TGCGCCAGCAGCCAGTTAGCGGGGGGAGATGAGCAGTTCTTC. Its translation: CASSQLAGGDEQFF.

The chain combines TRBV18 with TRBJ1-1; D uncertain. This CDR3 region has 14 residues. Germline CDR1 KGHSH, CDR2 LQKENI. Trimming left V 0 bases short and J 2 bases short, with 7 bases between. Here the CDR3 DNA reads TGTGCCAGCTCACCACCGGGAGCCAACACTGAAGCTTTCTTT. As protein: CASSPPGANTEAFF.

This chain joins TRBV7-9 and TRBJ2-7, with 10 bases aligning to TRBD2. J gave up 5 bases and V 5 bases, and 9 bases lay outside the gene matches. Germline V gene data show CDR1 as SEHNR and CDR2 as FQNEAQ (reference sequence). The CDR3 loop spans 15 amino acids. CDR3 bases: TGTGCCAGCAGCCCGGCTAGCGGGGGAAGAAACGAGCAGTACTTC. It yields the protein CASSPASGGRNEQYF.

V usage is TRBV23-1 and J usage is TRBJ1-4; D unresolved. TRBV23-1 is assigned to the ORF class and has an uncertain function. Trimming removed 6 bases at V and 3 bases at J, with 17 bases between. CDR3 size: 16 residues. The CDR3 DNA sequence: TGCGCCAGCAGACCCCCGACCCCTGCGGCTAATGAAAAACTGTTTTTT. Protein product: CASRPPTPAANEKLFF.

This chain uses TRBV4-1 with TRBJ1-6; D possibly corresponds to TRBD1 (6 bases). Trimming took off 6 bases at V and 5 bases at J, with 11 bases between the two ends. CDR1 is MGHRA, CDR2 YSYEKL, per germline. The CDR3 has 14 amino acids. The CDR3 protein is CASRTAGDNSPLHF. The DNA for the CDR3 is TGCGCCAGCAGGACGGCAGGGGATAATTCACCCCTCCACTTT.

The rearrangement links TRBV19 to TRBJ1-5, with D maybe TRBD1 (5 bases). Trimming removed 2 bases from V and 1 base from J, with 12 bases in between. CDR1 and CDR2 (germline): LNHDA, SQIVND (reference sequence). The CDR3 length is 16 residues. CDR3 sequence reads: CASSIRGGGSNQPQHF. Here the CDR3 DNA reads TGTGCCAGTAGTATACGGGGCGGGGGGAGCAATCAGCCCCAGCATTTT.